The clone carrying this T cell receptor (beta chain) was recorded only once. Its matching antigen is unknown. In the PCR, 60 Vbeta and 13 Jbeta primers were used. The data were produced by immunoSEQ multiplex PCR, yet TCRdb's version contains in-frame clones alone and is incomplete. The profile covers about 65,000 clones, with around 73% appearing a single time and about 3% taken by the ten largest. The data stem from a study of cytomegalovirus exposure and HLA in healthy donors. Notes on the study in general: Prior analysis indicated that the majority of TCR beta V segments exhibited productivity approximately 87% or approximately 30% of the time. Sequences of the TCR beta chain were said to predict the HLA-A and HLA-B alleles of most subjects accurately. Reportedly, fewer N-insertions than the roughly 690-donor mean appeared in an Asian-associated ancestry cluster in a later analysis. Some TCR beta chains (about 170 of them) were listed as cytomegalovirus-associated.

The sequence came from a girl between 5 and 17 years old in good health and CMV-seropositive. Sample: PBMCs.

The CDR3 reads CASSVVQTNTEAFF. The CDR3 bases are TGTGCCAGCAGTGTGGTACAAACGAACACTGAAGCTTTCTTT. The J gene is TRBJ1-1, the V gene TRBV6-1; unclear D gene. Germline values: CDR1 MNHNS, CDR2 SASEGT. V was clipped by 4 bases and J by 1 base, with 10 bases between them. The CDR3 is 14 amino acids.